The 8 T cell receptor beta chains in this list originate from one sample, sequenced in a study of T cells in Graves' hyperthyroidism and ophthalmopathy. Using RNA transcripts as the source, TCR beta CDR3 regions were amplified. During a first-round RT-PCR of the TCR CDR3, the HTBI primer set was used. MiXCR, applied by TCRdb to the multiplex PCR reads, yields one record per CDR3 protein. The sample holds roughly 420,000 distinct CDR3 sequences; approximately 14% are singletons and the top ten take approximately 14%. The material sequenced was blood. The source is a woman younger than 35 with Graves' hyperthyroidism.

A few counts support this clonotype. The V and J genes are TRBV15 and TRBJ1-6, with TRBD1 matching 8 bases. V lost 5 bases and J lost 7; bases outside the gene matches: 4. Germline V gives CDR1 LNHNV, CDR2 YYDKDF (reference sequence). The CDR3 covers 14 residues. CDR3 in DNA: TGTGCCACCAGCCTCCGACAGGGGAATTCACCCCTCCACTTT. Its protein product is CATSLRQGNSPLHF.

As to this clonotype: A much larger clone differs by one base, so this may be a read error. The CDR3 DNA reads TGTGCCAGCAGCTCGGGACAGGACCAAGAGACCCAGTACTTC. Amino acids: CASSSGQDQETQYF. V usage is TRBV13 and J usage is TRBJ2-5; 8 bases agree with TRBD1. CDR3 size: 14 residues. Germline V lookup: CDR1 PRHDT, CDR2 FYEKMQ (reference sequence). The junction had 1 base not matched to a gene; V was cut back by 4 bases and J by 0 bases.

This clonotype was detected many times. The chain has TRBV3-1 and TRBJ1-6, with 8 nucleotides matching TRBD1. Trimming cost V 4 bases and J 8 bases; bases outside gene matches: 4. This CDR3 is built from 14 residues. CDR1 and CDR2 from the germline V gene are LGHDT and YNNKEL (reference sequence). This CDR3 reads CASSRTGRDSPLHF. In DNA, the CDR3 is TGTGCCAGCAGCCGGACAGGGAGAGATTCACCCCTCCACTTT.

This clonotype occurred a few times. The CDR3 is CASSLFSGDTQYF. DNA of the CDR3: TGTGCCAGCAGCTTATTTTCGGGAGATACGCAGTATTTT. V is TRBV7-3 and J is TRBJ2-3; no clear D. The germline gives CDR1 SGHTA, CDR2 FQGTGA. Trimming took 2 bases from V and 5 from J, leaving 8 bases between them. The CDR3 length is 13 residues.

This clonotype was observed a few times. The rearrangement joins TRBV6-6 to TRBJ1-1; D might be TRBD1 (6 bases). V was pared by 2 bases and J by 1 base, with 11 bases between. CDR1 is MNHNY, CDR2 SVGAGI, per germline (reference sequence). This CDR3 is built from 15 residues. CDR3 DNA sequence: TGTGCCAGCAGTTACCGTTGGACAGAGAACACTGAAGCTTTCTTT. Its protein product is CASSYRWTENTEAFF.

In this sample, this clonotype turned up a few times. The rearrangement joins TRBV25-1 to TRBJ1-4, with D hard to call. V gave up 2 bases and J gave up 1 base, with 11 bases separating them. The germline gives CDR1 MGHDK, CDR2 SYGVNS. The CDR3 has 16 amino acids. This CDR3 reads CASSERNKGTNEKLFF. CDR3 nucleotide sequence: TGTGCCAGCAGTGAACGAAACAAAGGAACTAATGAAAAACTGTTTTTT.

The chain uses TRBV19 and TRBJ2-2; D is uncertain. The CDR3 covers 14 residues. Deletions cut 1 base from V and 7 bases from J, with 10 bases between. Germline CDR1 is LNHDA and CDR2 is SQIVND (reference sequence). The CDR3 spells CASSIGLRGGELFF. Written as DNA, the CDR3 is TGTGCCAGTAGTATAGGCCTGCGCGGCGGGGAGCTGTTTTTT.

This clonotype was seen repeatedly, ten times or more. The CDR3 sequence: CSAKPGPIFLEQFF. In DNA, the CDR3 is TGCAGTGCCAAGCCGGGACCGATTTTCCTTGAGCAGTTCTTC. This chain uses TRBV20-1 with TRBJ2-1; D is tentatively TRBD1 or TRBD2 (5 bases each). V was trimmed by 6 bases and J by 9 bases, leaving 21 bases between them. Per germline, CDR1 DFQATT and CDR2 SNEGSKA (reference sequence). This CDR3 is 14 amino acids long.